These 30 T cell receptor beta chains were sequenced from one sample in a study of blood T cell repertoires in COVID-19. Clones were read by immunoSEQ multiplex PCR, and TCRdb kept only the in-frame ones, dropping some. The table includes approximately 150,000 clones, about 85% detected once. The sample comprised peripheral blood. These receptors were taken from a woman aged 45 to 65 with COVID-19, enrolled during active disease.

V gene TRBV7-3 combines with J gene TRBJ1-1; D might be TRBD1 (6 bases). CDR1 is SGHTA, CDR2 FQGTGA, per germline. The V and J ends lost 5 bases and 2 bases respectively, with 9 bases between them. The CDR3 contains 13 residues. The CDR3: CASSRQENTEAFF. CDR3 coding DNA: TGTGCCAGCAGCCGACAGGAAAACACTGAAGCTTTCTTT.

This clone was recorded only once. This chain uses TRBV23-1 with TRBJ2-1, with D hard to call. TRBV23-1 qualifies as an ORF whose function is uncertain. There are 14 residues in the CDR3. Trimming left V 0 bases short and J 5 bases short, with 8 bases between. DNA of the CDR3: TGCGCCAGCAGTCAATCTCGGTCGAACAATGAGCAGTTCTTC. This gives the protein CASSQSRSNNEQFF.

The chain carries TRBV21-1 and TRBJ2-1; TRBD2 reflects the table's D call only, with no check against the DNA. TRBV21-1 is classified as a pseudogene. The CDR3 has 17 amino acids. The CDR3 region is CASSKKKPAGGRNEQFF. CDR3 DNA: TGTGCCAGCAGCAAAAAAAAACCGGCGGGGGGCCGAAATGAGCAGTTCTTC.

V usage is TRBV6-2 or TRBV6-3 and J usage is TRBJ1-6; perhaps TRBD1 as D (5 bases). This CDR3 has 15 residues. Germline CDR1 is MNHEY and CDR2 is SVGEGT. V dropped 5 bases and J dropped 0 bases, with 8 bases sitting between them. Here the CDR3 DNA reads TGTGCCAGCAGTGGAGACAGCTCCTATAATTCACCCCTCCACTTT. Translation gives CASSGDSSYNSPLHF.

The chain uses TRBV15 and TRBJ1-5, with TRBD1 matching over 7 bases. V trimming: 2 bases; J trimming: 2 bases; junction bases outside the gene matches: 9. The germline CDR1 and CDR2 sequences are LNHNV and YYDKDF (reference sequence). This CDR3 contains 17 residues. This CDR3 reads CATSRPGTAGGNQPQHF. CDR3 DNA sequence: TGTGCCACCAGCAGACCCGGGACAGCGGGGGGCAATCAGCCCCAGCATTTT.

The rearrangement links TRBV18 to TRBJ2-3, with 7 bases aligning to TRBD2. The CDR3 contains 16 residues. CDR1 is KGHSH and CDR2 is LQKENI in the germline V gene. V trimming: 2 bases; J trimming: 2 bases; junction bases outside the gene matches: 7. The CDR3 sequence: CASSPKSGVVTDTQYF. DNA for the CDR3: TGTGCCAGCTCACCAAAAAGCGGGGTTGTCACAGATACGCAGTATTTT.

V usage is TRBV5-1 and J usage is TRBJ2-7, with TRBD1 as a possible D gene (6 bases). The germline gives CDR1 SGHRS, CDR2 YFSETQ. The CDR3 contains 14 residues. The germline V and J ends were trimmed by 3 bases and 7 bases, with 17 bases remaining between them. In nucleotides, the CDR3 is TGCGCCAGCAGCTCCCAGGGGCCCGAAGGGGAGCAGTACTTC. It codes for CASSSQGPEGEQYF.

CDR3 in amino acids: CASSQVDRERTEAFF. CDR3 nucleotide sequence: TGCGCCAGCAGCCAAGTAGACAGGGAGCGCACTGAAGCTTTCTTT. The chain recombines TRBV4-1 with TRBJ1-1; TRBD1 matches 7 bases. The V segment lost 1 base and the J segment 4 bases; nucleotides outside the gene matches: 6. This CDR3 has 15 amino acids. CDR1 MGHRA and CDR2 YSYEKL come from the germline V gene.

The gene calls are TRBV12-3 or TRBV12-4 and TRBJ1-4; D gene ambiguous. V gave up 6 bases and J gave up 5 bases, with 7 bases separating them. The CDR3 spans 12 residues. The CDR3 sequence is CASSNLNEKLFF. Written as DNA, the CDR3 is TGTGCCAGCAGCAACCTAAATGAAAAACTGTTTTTT.

The chain has TRBV7-2 and TRBJ2-1; the D gene is possibly TRBD2 (7 bases). CDR1 and CDR2 (germline): SGHTA, FQGNSA. The V end was cut by 4 bases, the J end by 9 bases, with 16 bases between. This CDR3 comprises 14 residues. CDR3 sequence: CASSSRGGAFEQFF. In DNA, the CDR3 is TGTGCCAGCAGCTCCCGAGGGGGGGCATTTGAGCAGTTCTTC.

This clone was seen a few times. This sequence joins TRBV4-1 and TRBJ2-7; TRBD1 agrees at 7 bases. The CDR3 runs 15 residues. After removal of 2 bases from V and 3 bases from J, the junction contained 7 bases not matched to a gene. Germline lookup yields CDR1 MGHRA and CDR2 YSYEKL. CDR3 in amino acids: CASSQSPGQLYEQYF. The CDR3 nucleotides are TGCGCCAGCAGCCAATCACCGGGACAGCTCTACGAGCAGTACTTC.

V gene TRBV10-3 combines with J gene TRBJ1-1, with 9 nucleotides matching TRBD1. The CDR3 sequence is 14 residues long. Per the germline V gene, CDR1 is ENHRY and CDR2 is SYGVKD. Trimming at V came to 9 bases and at J to 4 bases, leaving 9 bases not matched to a gene. The CDR3 nucleotides read TGTGCCATTGCGGGACAGGGAGGGGCCACTGAAGCTTTCTTT. It encodes CAIAGQGGATEAFF.

The chain employs TRBV2 and TRBJ1-5; D gene uncertain. V was cut by 1 base and J by 7 bases, with 8 bases left in between. CDR1 is SNHLY and CDR2 is FYNNEI in the germline V gene. There are 13 residues in the CDR3. The CDR3 protein is CASSEEGGQPQHF. The CDR3 DNA reads as TGTGCCAGCAGTGAAGAGGGAGGGCAGCCCCAGCATTTT.

The chain carries TRBV5-6 and TRBJ2-5; 11 nucleotides line up with TRBD2. Germline values: CDR1 SGHDT, CDR2 YYEEEE. J was trimmed by 5 bases and V by 2 bases; bases with no gene match: 11. This CDR3 has 17 residues. As DNA, the CDR3 is TGTGCCAGCAGCTTTCTGACTAGCGGGGTAATTTGGGAGACCCAGTACTTC. Protein: CASSFLTSGVIWETQYF.

The chain uses TRBV15 and TRBJ2-3; TRBD2 might be the D (6 bases). V dropped 1 base and J dropped 0 bases, with 11 bases sitting between them. Germline-derived CDR1 and CDR2 are LNHNV and YYDKDF (reference sequence). The CDR3 spans 16 residues. CDR3 nucleotides: TGTGCCACCAGCAGAGTTGGCGGGGAGAGCACAGATACGCAGTATTTT. It encodes CATSRVGGESTDTQYF.

This clone has only one observation. This chain links TRBV5-3 with TRBJ2-3; 14 positions agree with TRBD2. TRBV5-3 is an ORF for which the function is uncertain. V gave up 4 bases and J gave up 3 bases; unmatched junction bases: 10. The CDR3 totals 18 residues. CDR3 in amino acids: CARSGTSGGIPQTDTQYF. CDR3 coding DNA: TGTGCCAGAAGCGGGACTAGCGGGGGAATCCCCCAAACAGATACGCAGTATTTT.

The J gene is TRBJ1-2, the V gene TRBV28, with unresolved D. The CDR3 length is 12 residues. CDR1 is MDHEN, CDR2 SYDVKM, per germline. The V end was cut by 5 bases, the J end by 8 bases, with 12 bases between. The CDR3 DNA reads TGTGCCAGCAGTATGGTTCTGAGGGGCTACACCTTC. Encoded protein: CASSMVLRGYTF.

This chain links TRBV13 with TRBJ2-1; TRBD2 agrees at 12 bases. Germline loops: CDR1 PRHDT, CDR2 FYEKMQ (reference sequence). V lost 4 bases, J lost 4 bases, and 5 bases stayed unmatched. The length of the CDR3 is 16 residues. CDR3 in amino acids: CASSSPLAGGYNEQFF. In DNA, the CDR3 is TGTGCCAGCAGCTCCCCCCTAGCGGGGGGGTACAATGAGCAGTTCTTC.

The chain joins TRBV6-5 to TRBJ1-2; 10 nucleotides match TRBD1. This CDR3 spans 13 amino acids. V lost 8 bases to trimming and J lost 4 bases; unmatched junction nucleotides: 4. Per the germline V gene, CDR1 is MNHEY and CDR2 is SVGAGI. CDR3 sequence reads: CASRTGGSYGYTF. The CDR3 DNA reads TGTGCCAGCCGGACAGGGGGGAGCTATGGCTACACCTTC.

The gene calls are TRBV7-2 and TRBJ2-3, with a tentative D call TRBD1 (6 bases). The V and J ends lost 1 base and 2 bases respectively, with 10 bases between them. This CDR3 has 15 residues. CDR1 SGHTA and CDR2 FQGNSA come from the germline V gene. The CDR3 reads CASSLGGGHTDTQYF. DNA for the CDR3: TGTGCCAGCAGCTTAGGTGGGGGACACACAGATACGCAGTATTTT. The full variable domain, completed using reference TRBV7-2 and TRBJ2-3, is GAGVSQSPSNKVTEKGKDVELRCDPISGHTALYWYRQSLGQGLEFLIYFQGNSAPDKSGLPSDRFSAERTGGSVSTLTIQRTQQEDSAVYLCASSLGGGHTDTQYFGPGTRLTVL.

The genes are TRBV2 and TRBJ1-3, with D tentatively TRBD1 (5 bases). The V gene lost 4 bases and the J gene lost 0 bases, with 7 bases spanning the gap. CDR1 is SNHLY and CDR2 is FYNNEI in the germline V gene. CDR3 length equals 14 residues. The chain's CDR3 is CASSVGGSGNTIYF. CDR3 DNA sequence: TGTGCCAGCAGTGTGGGGGGCTCTGGAAACACCATATATTTT.

Note on this clone: A read error may account for a junction end that differs from germline. The chain combines TRBV7-7 with TRBJ2-6, with D hard to call. Germline lookup yields CDR1 SSHAT and CDR2 FNYEAQ (reference sequence). The CDR3 has 14 residues. The CDR3 region has the DNA TGTGCTAGCAGCCCGAGCTCTGGGGCCAACGTCCTGACTTTC. This sequence encodes CASSPSSGANVLTF.

This clone was seen only a few times. The J gene is TRBJ2-3, the V gene TRBV30; weak D call: TRBD2 (6 bases). This CDR3 contains 16 residues. Germline V lookup: CDR1 GTSNPN, CDR2 SVGIG (reference sequence). Trimming pared 2 bases from V and 0 bases from J, leaving 15 bases between. CDR3 DNA: TGTGCCTGGAGTATTAGGAGGGCCCCTAGCACAGATACGCAGTATTTT. It codes for CAWSIRRAPSTDTQYF.

In this sample, this clone turned up a few times. CDR3: CASSQGQGANTGELFF. DNA for the CDR3: TGCGCCAGCAGCCAGGGACAGGGAGCGAACACCGGGGAGCTGTTTTTT. The rearrangement joins TRBV5-1 to TRBJ2-2; 9 positions agree with TRBD1. Germline CDR1 is SGHRS and CDR2 is YFSETQ. The CDR3 spans 16 residues. The V gene end was trimmed by 4 bases and the J gene end by 0 bases; junction bases not matched to a gene: 4. Together with reference TRBV5-1 and TRBJ2-2, the CDR3 gives the full variable domain: KAGVTQTPRYLIKTRGQQVTLSCSPISGHRSVSWYQQTPGQGLQFLFEYFSETQRNKGNFPGRFSGRQFSNSRSEMNVSTLELGDSALYLCASSQGQGANTGELFFGEGSRLTVL.

This clone has only a few counts. The chain employs TRBV2 and TRBJ1-6; D may be TRBD1 (6 bases). The CDR3 is made up of 15 amino acids. CDR1 is SNHLY and CDR2 is FYNNEI in the germline V gene. Trimming took off 2 bases at V and 10 bases at J, with 15 bases between the two ends. The CDR3 DNA reads as TGTGCCAGCAGTGAATTTGAGGGGGGGAGCTCACCCCTCCACTTT. Translated: CASSEFEGGSSPLHF.

The chain is built from TRBV2 and TRBJ2-1; TRBD2 might be the D (6 bases). Germline CDR1 and CDR2: SNHLY and FYNNEI. This CDR3 spans 14 amino acids. V was shortened by 4 bases and J by 6 bases, with 13 bases between the two germline ends. The CDR3 protein is CASSVGRSGNEQFF. CDR3 DNA sequence: TGTGCCAGCAGTGTCGGTCGTAGCGGCAATGAGCAGTTCTTC. Complete variable domain (other parts from reference TRBV2 and TRBJ2-1): EPEVTQTPSHQVTQMGQEVILRCVPISNHLYFYWYRQILGQKVEFLVSFYNNEISEKSEIFDDQFSVERPDGSNFTLKIRSTKLEDSAMYFCASSVGRSGNEQFFGPGTRLTVL.

The rearrangement links TRBV3-1 (or the pseudogene TRBV3-2) to TRBJ2-7, with 8 bases lining up with TRBD1. The junction had 5 bases not matched to a gene; V was cut back by 2 bases and J by 2 bases. Germline V gene data show CDR1 as LGHDT and CDR2 as YNNKEL (reference sequence). The CDR3 runs 15 residues. For the CDR3, the DNA is TGTGCCAGCAGCCAAACCTCGACAGGGGCCTACGAGCAGTACTTC. Protein sequence: CASSQTSTGAYEQYF.

This clone was counted a single time. This chain joins TRBV28 and TRBJ2-1; D gene ambiguous. CDR1 is MDHEN, CDR2 SYDVKM, per germline. The germline V and J ends were trimmed by 3 bases and 7 bases, with 7 bases remaining between them. The CDR3 loop spans 12 amino acids. The CDR3 loop is CASSLTHNEQFF. The CDR3 DNA sequence: TGTGCCAGCAGTTTGACACATAATGAGCAGTTCTTC.

This chain uses TRBV7-8 with TRBJ1-6; 7 bases are shared with TRBD1. The trim removed 0 bases at V and 9 bases at J, leaving 8 bases unmatched. The CDR3 is 16 amino acids. CDR1 is SGHVS and CDR2 is FQNEAQ in the germline V gene. CDR3 sequence: CASSLANRGQGSPLHF. Written as DNA, the CDR3 is TGTGCCAGCAGCTTAGCTAACAGGGGACAAGGTTCACCCCTCCACTTT. Filled out from reference TRBV7-8 and TRBJ1-6, the complete variable domain reads GAGVSQSPRYKVAKRGQDVALRCDPISGHVSLFWYQQALGQGPEFLTYFQNEAQLDKSGLPSDRFFAERPEGSVSTLKIQRTQQEDSAVYLCASSLANRGQGSPLHFGNGTRLTVT.

The chain links TRBV2 to TRBJ2-1, with a possible D match to TRBD2 (7 bases). V was clipped by 5 bases and J by 0 bases, with 11 bases between them. Germline lookup yields CDR1 SNHLY and CDR2 FYNNEI. The CDR3 has 15 amino acids. CDR3 coding DNA: TGTGCCAGCAGTAACCGGGGGGCCTCCTACAATGAGCAGTTCTTC. It codes for CASSNRGASYNEQFF.